What follows is one T cell receptor (beta chain) and its context. TCRdb's copy holds only in-frame clones and misses some; the assay was immunoSEQ multiplex PCR. The sample comprises about 84,000 clones, about 95% of which are singletons, and 2.5% rests with the top ten. Germline values: CDR1 LNHDA, CDR2 SQIVND (reference sequence). The CDR3 runs to 12 residues. V was trimmed by 6 bases and J by 9 bases, leaving 14 bases between them. This sample stems from a study of T cell changes during pregnancy in multiple sclerosis. The receptor was isolated from a female donor with multiple sclerosis, enrolled in a pregnancy study. This chain uses TRBV19 with TRBJ1-2, with a possible D match to TRBD1 (5 bases). The material sequenced was peripheral blood, taken in the third trimester of pregnancy. CDR3 region: CASSHDDRSYTF. The CDR3 DNA sequence: TGTGCCAGTAGCCACGACGACAGAAGCTACACCTTC.